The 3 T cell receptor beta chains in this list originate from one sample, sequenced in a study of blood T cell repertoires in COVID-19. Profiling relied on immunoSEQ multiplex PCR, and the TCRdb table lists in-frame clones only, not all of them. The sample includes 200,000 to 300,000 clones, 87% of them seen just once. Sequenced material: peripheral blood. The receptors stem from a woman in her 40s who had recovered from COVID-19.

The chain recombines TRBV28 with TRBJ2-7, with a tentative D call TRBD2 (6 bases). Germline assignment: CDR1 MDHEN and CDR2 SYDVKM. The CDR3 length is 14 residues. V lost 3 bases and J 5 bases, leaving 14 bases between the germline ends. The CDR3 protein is CASSFPGGVHEQYF. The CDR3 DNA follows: TGTGCCAGCAGTTTTCCCGGAGGGGTGCACGAGCAGTACTTC.

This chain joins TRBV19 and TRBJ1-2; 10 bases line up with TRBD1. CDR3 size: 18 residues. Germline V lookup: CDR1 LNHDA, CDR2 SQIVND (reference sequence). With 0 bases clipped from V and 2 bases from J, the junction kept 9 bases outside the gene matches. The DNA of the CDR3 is TGTGCCAGTAGTATAGATCGGTGGATGGGACAGGGGAACTATGGCTACACCTTC. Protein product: CASSIDRWMGQGNYGYTF.

CDR3 nucleotide sequence: TGCAGCGTTGCACTGACAGGCTCCTCGAACACTGAAGCTTTCTTT. Its translation: CSVALTGSSNTEAFF. The J gene is TRBJ1-1, the V gene TRBV29-1; a possible D gene is TRBD1 (6 bases). Trimming cost V 4 bases and J 1 base, with 16 bases left between them. The CDR3 length is 15 residues. CDR1 SQVTM and CDR2 ANQGSEA come from the germline V gene. The full variable domain, with the rest looked up from reference TRBV29-1 and TRBJ1-1, is SAVISQKPSRDICQRGTSLTIQCQVDSQVTMMFWYRQQPGQSLTLIATANQGSEATYESGFVIDKFPISRPNLTFSTLTVSNMSPEDSSIYLCSVALTGSSNTEAFFGQGTRLTVV.